These 19 T cell receptor beta chains were sequenced from one sample in a study of OX40 agonist ivuxolimab in advanced cancers. This table comes from immunoSEQ multiplex PCR, and its TCRdb copy is limited to in-frame clones, with some not included. Counted here are approximately 98,000 clones, about four fifths occurring once; the ten biggest clones make up about 5.5%. The specimen comprised CD4+ or CD8+ T cells sorted from blood, sampled in a trial of the OX40 agonist ivuxolimab. The receptors here all came from an adult with an advanced solid tumor such as melanoma, head and neck, liver or kidney cancer.

DNA of the CDR3: TGTGCCTGGAGTAATTCCCCGGACACTGAAGCTTTCTTT. Its translation: CAWSNSPDTEAFF. The chain couples TRBV30 to TRBJ1-1; D not resolved. The CDR3 loop spans 13 amino acids. Deletions cut 2 bases from V and 3 bases from J, with 10 bases between. From germline, CDR1 is GTSNPN and CDR2 SVGIG (reference sequence).

The V gene is TRBV21-1, the J gene TRBJ1-1. TRBV21-1 is a pseudogene segment. The CDR3 totals 17 residues. The CDR3 coding sequence is TGTGCCAGCAGCAAAGTCGCCAGGGAGATCGGGAACACTGAAGCTTTCTTT. Translated: CASSKVAREIGNTEAFF.

The J gene is TRBJ2-2, the V gene TRBV5-1; D remains unclear. Trimming shortened V by 2 bases and J by 4 bases, and 12 bases separated the two germline ends. CDR1 is SGHRS, CDR2 YFSETQ, per germline. This CDR3 is 15 amino acids long. CDR3 DNA sequence: TGCGCCAGCAGCTTCGCTGGACCCCCCACCGGGGAGCTGTTTTTT. Translating it yields CASSFAGPPTGELFF.

The table lists this clone with a count of one. The chain carries TRBV6-5 and TRBJ2-1; TRBD2 might be the D (5 bases). Between the trimmed V and J ends, which lost 8 bases and 3 bases, there was a span of 11 bases. The germline V gene has CDR1 MNHEY and CDR2 SVGAGI. This CDR3 spans 13 amino acids. CDR3 nucleotides: TGTGCCAGCCGGGGAGACGGCTACAATGAGCAGTTCTTC. It encodes CASRGDGYNEQFF.

The V call is TRBV11-2, the J call TRBJ2-5; D ambiguous. The V and J ends lost 1 base and 6 bases respectively, with 9 bases between them. This CDR3 is built from 13 residues. Germline CDR1 and CDR2: SGHAT and FQNNGV. The CDR3: CASSLGSLKTQYF. For the CDR3, the DNA is TGTGCCAGCAGCTTAGGGAGTCTAAAGACCCAGTACTTC.

The chain carries TRBV7-4 and TRBJ1-1, with TRBD1 identical over 7 bases. The CDR3 loop spans 14 amino acids. The germline V gene has CDR1 SGHVT and CDR2 SQSDAQ. The ends lost 5 bases at V and 6 bases at J; junction bases unmatched: 9. The CDR3 sequence: CASSPPKGGPEAFF. CDR3 DNA sequence: TGTGCCAGCAGCCCCCCGAAAGGGGGCCCTGAAGCTTTCTTT.

Only one count was recorded for this clone. The genes are TRBV5-8 and TRBJ1-5, with TRBD1 matching 7 bases. CDR1 and CDR2 from the germline V gene are SGHTS and YDEGEE. This CDR3 has 14 amino acids. With 7 bases clipped from V and 0 bases from J, the junction kept 4 bases outside the gene matches. This chain's CDR3 is CASGTAYSNQPQHF. The CDR3 nucleotides read TGTGCCAGCGGGACAGCATATAGCAATCAGCCCCAGCATTTT.

The V call is TRBV19, the J call TRBJ2-7; 10 nucleotides match TRBD1. This CDR3 is 14 amino acids long. Germline V gene lookup returns CDR1 LNHDA and CDR2 SQIVND (reference sequence). With V trimmed by 5 bases and J by 3 bases, 4 bases remained unmatched. As DNA, the CDR3 is TGTGCCAGTAGTGCCGGGACAGGGGACTACGAGCAGTACTTC. Protein: CASSAGTGDYEQYF. The entire variable domain, with the rest obtained from reference TRBV19 and TRBJ2-7, is as follows: DGGITQSPKYLFRKEGQNVTLSCEQNLNHDAMYWYRQDPGQGLRLIYYSQIVNDFQKGDIAEGYSVSREKKESFPLTVTSAQKNPTAFYLCASSAGTGDYEQYFGPGTRLTVT.

This clone was found a few times. The chain carries TRBV19 and TRBJ1-2; 10 bases fit TRBD1. Germline CDR1 and CDR2: LNHDA and SQIVND (reference sequence). V dropped 8 bases and J dropped 8; count of bases not matched to a gene: 8. The CDR3 is 13 residues long. The CDR3 nucleotides read TGTGCCAGTGCACCGGGACAGGGGCGCGGCTACACCTTC. Translated, it gives CASAPGQGRGYTF.

This clone has a single count. The genes are TRBV7-9 and TRBJ2-3; TRBD1 matches 7 bases. The CDR3 is made up of 18 amino acids. V shed 6 bases, J shed 4 bases, and the junction held 19 bases outside the gene matches. CDR1 is SEHNR and CDR2 is FQNEAQ in the germline V gene (reference sequence). The CDR3 here is CASRGATTGSDFADTQYF. The CDR3, as DNA: TGTGCCAGCAGGGGGGCCACGACAGGGTCCGATTTCGCAGATACGCAGTATTTT. The full variable domain, completed using reference TRBV7-9 and TRBJ2-3, is DTGVSQNPRHKITKRGQNVTFRCDPISEHNRLYWYRQTLGQGPEFLTYFQNEAQLEKSRLLSDRFSAERPKGSFSTLEIQRTEQGDSAMYLCASRGATTGSDFADTQYFGPGTRLTVL.

The chain couples TRBV5-6 to TRBJ1-1; TRBD1 might be the D (5 bases). Per the germline V gene, CDR1 is SGHDT and CDR2 is YYEEEE. The CDR3 is made up of 13 amino acids. The CDR3 here is CASRQSMNTEAFF. The DNA of the CDR3 is TGTGCTAGTAGACAGAGCATGAACACTGAAGCTTTCTTT.

The chain has TRBV6-5 and TRBJ2-7; D not resolved. This CDR3 has 14 residues. In germline, CDR1 is MNHEY, CDR2 SVGAGI. Trimming removed 4 bases from V and 0 bases from J, with 10 bases in between. The CDR3 is CASSSGWGSYEQYF. The DNA for the CDR3 is TGTGCCAGCAGTTCTGGATGGGGCTCCTACGAGCAGTACTTC.

The chain recombines TRBV5-1 with TRBJ2-3; D is perhaps TRBD1 or TRBD2 (5 bases each). The germline CDR1 and CDR2 sequences are SGHRS and YFSETQ. The CDR3 runs to 15 residues. V lost 4 bases and J 1 base, leaving 13 bases between the germline ends. The CDR3 region is CASSPTRGGTDTQYF. CDR3 bases: TGCGCCAGCAGCCCGACGAGGGGTGGCACAGATACGCAGTATTTT.

V is TRBV27 and J is TRBJ2-5; 7 bases are a match to TRBD1. Per germline, CDR1 MNHEY and CDR2 SMNVEV (reference sequence). The CDR3 has 15 amino acids. The V segment lost 4 bases and the J segment 5 bases; nucleotides outside the gene matches: 10. The CDR3 sequence: CASSSLDRVAETQYF. The CDR3 DNA reads TGTGCCAGCAGTTCCCTTGACAGGGTGGCGGAGACCCAGTACTTC.

Note on this clone: The junction differs from germline at one of its ends, possibly a read error. V usage is TRBV5-1 and J usage is TRBJ2-1, with 8 bases identical to TRBD2. The CDR3 sequence is 19 residues long. Per germline, CDR1 SGHRS and CDR2 YFSETQ. CDR3 in amino acids: CASCLQPNLAGPPYNEQFF. In DNA form, the CDR3 reads TGCGCCAGCTGCTTGCAGCCAAACCTAGCGGGCCCCCCCTACAATGAGCAGTTCTTC.

The chain links TRBV27 to TRBJ1-5; maybe TRBD1 (6 bases). The germline V gene encodes CDR1 MNHEY and CDR2 SMNVEV (reference sequence). This CDR3 has 14 residues. V gave up 5 bases and J gave up 2 bases, with 10 bases separating them. The CDR3 nucleotides read TGTGCCAGCAGTCCCAGGGGCGGCAATCAGCCCCAGCATTTT. Protein: CASSPRGGNQPQHF.

This clone was counted a single time. The chain employs TRBV11-2 and TRBJ1-1; 9 bases are a match to TRBD1. There are 12 residues in the CDR3. CDR1 and CDR2 from the germline V gene are SGHAT and FQNNGV. V lost 7 bases, J lost 8 bases, and 5 bases stayed unmatched. The CDR3 region has the DNA TGTGCCAGCACCCGGGACAGGGTGGAAGCTTTCTTT. Its protein is CASTRDRVEAFF. Looking up the rest from reference TRBV11-2 and TRBJ1-1 gives the full variable domain: EAGVAQSPRYKIIEKRQSVAFWCNPISGHATLYWYQQILGQGPKLLIQFQNNGVVDDSQLPKDRFSAERLKGVDSTLKIQPAKLEDSAVYLCASTRDRVEAFFGQGTRLTVV.

This clone appeared a few times. The chain links TRBV19 to TRBJ1-1; a possible D gene is TRBD1 (5 bases). This CDR3 region has 14 residues. Germline CDR1 LNHDA, CDR2 SQIVND (reference sequence). V dropped 7 bases and J dropped 4 bases, with 16 bases sitting between them. The CDR3 coding sequence is TGTGCCAGTACACGTTCGGGGGAATCCACTGAAGCTTTCTTT. Its protein product is CASTRSGESTEAFF.

Points on this clone: The same CDR3 also results from other DNA sequences found in this sample. The chain couples TRBV20-1 to TRBJ1-3; D gene unclear. There are 11 residues in the CDR3. The V gene lost 6 bases and the J gene lost 2 bases, with 5 bases spanning the gap. Germline CDR1 reads DFQATT; CDR2 reads SNEGSKA (reference sequence). The CDR3 nucleotides read TGCAGTGCCCGGACTGGAAACACCATATATTTT. Translated, it gives CSARTGNTIYF.